This record looks at one T cell receptor (beta chain) sequence and its context. What it binds is unknown. The treatment: roughly 20 received Ad26.COV2.S at low or high dose, single or two shots; roughly five received placebo; per-sample allocation not given. The investigators took samples on day 63 after the first vaccine or placebo injection. This sample was included in a study of Ad26.COV2.S vaccination and SARS-CoV-2 variants. Study results and limitations: Vaccinees displayed broader spike-specific TCR repertoires than placebo recipients.

Data came from immunoSEQ multiplex PCR; TCRdb stores just in-frame clones and leaves some out. Of about 440,000 clones listed, less than 95% are singletons. V gave up 3 bases and J gave up 8 bases; unmatched junction bases: 4. The CDR3 covers 14 residues. CDR1 and CDR2 from the germline V gene are LGHDT and YNNKEL (reference sequence). This chain joins TRBV3-1 (or the pseudogene TRBV3-2) and TRBJ2-7; 13 positions match TRBD2. Sequencing was performed on peripheral blood, taken in a trial of Ad26.COV2.S vaccine versus placebo. The receptor's source is a person between 18 and 60 years old who received the Ad26.COV2.S COVID-19 vaccine or a placebo. CDR3 amino acids: CASSQTGTSGKQYF. The CDR3 nucleotides are TGTGCCAGCAGCCAGACCGGGACTAGCGGGAAGCAGTACTTC.